The 15 T cell receptor beta chains listed next were all sequenced from one sample in a study of cytomegalovirus exposure and HLA in healthy donors. PCR used 60 Vbeta primers and 13 Jbeta primers. The method was immunoSEQ multiplex PCR; TCRdb's version includes in-frame clones alone and lacks a portion of them. The sample records under 150,000 clones, more than 75% being singletons. Sample: PBMCs. These receptors were taken from a woman between 35 and 50 years old in good health and CMV-seropositive.

The chain links TRBV19 to TRBJ1-5; possibly TRBD1 for D (6 bases). CDR1 LNHDA and CDR2 SQIVND come from the germline V gene (reference sequence). The CDR3 contains 18 residues. Trimming stripped 6 bases from V and 0 bases from J, with 21 bases between. The CDR3 DNA reads as TGTGCCAGTAGCCCACGGCGGGGGCATTCTTATAGCAATCAGCCCCAGCATTTT. It yields the protein CASSPRRGHSYSNQPQHF.

V gene TRBV7-9 combines with J gene TRBJ1-5; D gene ambiguous. Germline V CDR1 and CDR2: SEHNR, FQNEAQ (reference sequence). Trimming removed 4 bases from V and 5 bases from J, with 9 bases in between. This CDR3 has 13 amino acids. CDR3 bases: TGTGCCAGCAGCTCTCAGGCCGATCAGCCCCAGCATTTT. It is translated as CASSSQADQPQHF.

The rearrangement uses TRBV11-2 and TRBJ2-2, with 10 bases matching TRBD2. The CDR3 is 17 amino acids. The germline V gene has CDR1 SGHAT and CDR2 FQNNGV. V trimming: 1 base; J trimming: 6 bases; junction bases outside the gene matches: 8. CDR3 loop: CASSLGVLAGEAGELFF. As DNA, the CDR3 is TGTGCCAGCAGCTTAGGGGTGCTAGCGGGAGAAGCCGGGGAGCTGTTTTTT.

Points on this clone: Other DNA sequences within the sample encode an identical CDR3. This rearrangement joins TRBV28 to TRBJ2-6, with TRBD1 identical over 9 bases. The CDR3 contains 15 residues. Germline CDR1 MDHEN, CDR2 SYDVKM. V was clipped by 8 bases and J by 2 bases; unmatched bases: 4. The CDR3 protein is CASSGQGAGANVLTF. CDR3 coding DNA: TGTGCCAGCTCGGGACAGGGTGCTGGGGCCAACGTCCTGACTTTC. Full variable domain (outside the CDR3, taken from reference TRBV28 and TRBJ2-6): DVKVTQSSRYLVKRTGEKVFLECVQDMDHENMFWYRQDPGLGLRLIYFSYDVKMKEKGDIPEGYSVSREKKERFSLILESASTNQTSMYLCASSGQGAGANVLTFGAGSRLTVL.

The rearrangement joins TRBV5-1 to TRBJ2-5, with TRBD2 matching 12 bases. The J call may not be correct, given that the DNA end is closer to TRBJ2-7. Germline CDR1 and CDR2: SGHRS and YFSETQ. CDR3 length equals 15 residues. The CDR3 reads CASSIPLAGGDEQYF. The CDR3 DNA follows: TGCGCCAGCAGCATCCCACTAGCGGGAGGCGACGAGCAGTACTTC.

V usage is TRBV7-6 and J usage is TRBJ2-3; D not resolved. The CDR3 spans 15 residues. CDR1 and CDR2 (germline): SGHVS, FNYEAQ. The V and J ends lost 1 base and 0 bases respectively, with 8 bases between them. The CDR3 is CASSLGLSSTDTQYF. CDR3 DNA sequence: TGTGCCAGCAGCTTAGGGCTGTCTAGCACAGATACGCAGTATTTT.

The gene calls are TRBV2 and TRBJ1-4; 7 nucleotides align to TRBD1. This CDR3 is 13 amino acids long. Germline V gene sequence: CDR1 SNHLY, CDR2 FYNNEI. V shed 6 bases, J shed 7 bases, and the junction held 5 bases outside the gene matches. This CDR3 is CASRQGMSEKLFF. DNA of the CDR3: TGTGCCAGCAGACAGGGGATGAGTGAAAAACTGTTTTTT.

This clone turned up a few times. This chain links TRBV6-6 with TRBJ1-5; D perhaps matches TRBD1 (6 bases). Germline V lookup: CDR1 MNHNY, CDR2 SVGAGI (reference sequence). Trimming took 6 bases from V and 10 from J, leaving 16 bases between them. The CDR3 is made up of 13 amino acids. The CDR3 nucleotides read TGTGCCAGCAGGTGGACAGATATCAGCCCCCAGCATTTT. The encoded protein is CASRWTDISPQHF.

The rearrangement links TRBV10-3 to TRBJ2-6, with a possible D match to TRBD2 (5 bases). Germline CDR1 ENHRY, CDR2 SYGVKD. The V gene lost 8 bases and the J gene lost 0 bases, with 14 bases spanning the gap. This CDR3 has 16 residues. CDR3 residues: CAIHGAARSGANVLTF. The DNA for the CDR3 is TGTGCCATCCATGGAGCGGCCCGCTCTGGGGCCAACGTCCTGACTTTC.

This clone has a handful of counts. The chain links TRBV18 to TRBJ1-5; D possibly corresponds to TRBD1 (5 bases). Germline CDR1 is KGHSH and CDR2 is LQKENI. CDR3 size: 16 residues. V was shortened by 2 bases and J by 0 bases, with 11 bases between the two germline ends. The CDR3 loop is CASSPGAAYSNQPQHF. CDR3 in DNA: TGTGCCAGCTCACCAGGGGCAGCCTATAGCAATCAGCCCCAGCATTTT. The variable domain in full, completed from reference TRBV18 and TRBJ1-5, reads NAGVMQNPRHLVRRRGQEARLRCSPMKGHSHVYWYRQLPEEGLKFMVYLQKENIIDESGMPKERFSAEFPKEGPSILRIQQVVRGDSAAYFCASSPGAAYSNQPQHFGDGTRLSIL.

The chain is built from TRBV18 and TRBJ2-3; no firm D call. The CDR3 loop spans 16 amino acids. Between the trimmed V and J ends, which lost 6 bases and 3 bases, there was a span of 19 bases. The germline gives CDR1 KGHSH, CDR2 LQKENI. CDR3 loop: CASSRLAQATTDTQYF. CDR3 sequence (DNA): TGTGCCAGCTCTCGCCTGGCCCAGGCTACTACAGATACGCAGTATTTT.

The gene calls are TRBV7-3 and TRBJ2-5; the match to TRBD1 covers 9 bases. CDR1 and CDR2 (germline): SGHTA, FQGTGA. J lost 2 bases, V lost 5 bases, and 6 bases had no gene match. The CDR3 length is 15 residues. The CDR3 nucleotides read TGTGCCAGCAGCCGACAGGGGGGAGGACAAGAGACCCAGTACTTC. Encoded protein: CASSRQGGGQETQYF.

The genes are TRBV6-5 and TRBJ1-1, with D possibly being TRBD1 (6 bases). The V gene lost 6 bases and the J gene lost 4 bases, with 15 bases spanning the gap. This CDR3 spans 14 amino acids. From germline, CDR1 is MNHEY and CDR2 SVGAGI. In DNA, the CDR3 is TGTGCCAGCAGCTTACAGGGCTCGGGCACTGAAGCTTTCTTT. This sequence encodes CASSLQGSGTEAFF.

The sample holds one count of this clone. This chain links TRBV18 with TRBJ1-2; the match to TRBD1 covers 10 bases. With V trimmed by 0 bases and J by 3 bases, 4 bases remained unmatched. This CDR3 region has 16 residues. Looked up from germline, CDR1 is KGHSH and CDR2 is LQKENI. The CDR3 DNA reads as TGTGCCAGCTCACCACCCTCGACAGGGGGCGACTATGGCTACACCTTC. It codes for CASSPPSTGGDYGYTF.

This sequence joins TRBV27 and TRBJ2-1, with 11 bases matching TRBD2. The CDR3 totals 15 residues. V lost 4 bases, J lost 4 bases, and 3 bases stayed unmatched. Germline loops: CDR1 MNHEY, CDR2 SMNVEV (reference sequence). The CDR3 sequence is CASSSTSGSYNEQFF. CDR3 DNA: TGTGCCAGCAGTTCCACTAGCGGGAGTTACAATGAGCAGTTCTTC.